These T cell receptor beta chains were read from a single sample in a study of T-cell reconstitution after alpha-beta-depleted transplantation in children. TCRdb re-analysed the PCR reads in MiXCR, keeping a single row per CDR3 protein. The data show about 500,000 distinct CDR3 sequences, 32% seen once. Here the sequenced sample was PBMCs from the stem cell graft donor, taken from the stem cell graft. The origin of the receptors is a human donor who donated a stem cell graft to a child with aplastic anemia. The conserved cysteine and the conserved F or W are not part of the CDR3 here. D genes are given only for firm matches.

d_gene: .; v_gene: TRBV5-1; CDR3aa: ASSLRVVNTEAF
d_gene: TRBD1; v_gene: TRBV6-2/TRBV6-3; CDR3aa: ASSLLPGGQASDNEQF
d_gene: .; v_gene: TRBV5-1; CDR3aa: ASSVQAGELF
d_gene: .; v_gene: TRBV5-1; CDR3aa: ASSSDGAQFSNQPQH
d_gene: .; v_gene: TRBV7-6; CDR3aa: ASSYIGGGYDTEAF
d_gene: .; v_gene: TRBV10-3; CDR3aa: AISGGVAPGETQY
d_gene: .; v_gene: TRBV9; CDR3aa: ASSVAVGPVSNYGYT
d_gene: TRBD2; v_gene: TRBV20-1; CDR3aa: SARPPTSRDYEQY
d_gene: TRBD1; v_gene: TRBV4-3; CDR3aa: ASSQADRGDEKLF
d_gene: .; v_gene: TRBV20-1; CDR3aa: SAKYGGYT
d_gene: .; v_gene: TRBV6-2/TRBV6-3; CDR3aa: ASSYTLGWLERF
d_gene: TRBD1; v_gene: TRBV18; CDR3aa: ASRAGTASTNEKLF
d_gene: TRBD1; v_gene: TRBV18; CDR3aa: ASSPGDRGNQPQH
d_gene: TRBD1; v_gene: TRBV20-1; CDR3aa: SARVRGGRDRALSYEQY
d_gene: .; v_gene: TRBV4-3; CDR3aa: ASSRGSLDYGYT
d_gene: TRBD2; v_gene: TRBV29-1; CDR3aa: SVEDGLAAGTLKETQY
d_gene: TRBD2; v_gene: TRBV7-2; CDR3aa: ASSPASGIGNEQF
d_gene: TRBD1; v_gene: TRBV5-4; CDR3aa: ASIGQGRKNTEAF
d_gene: TRBD1; v_gene: TRBV5-6; CDR3aa: ASSLEILGQGAST
d_gene: TRBD2; v_gene: TRBV5-1; CDR3aa: ASSLVGTSGDEQF
d_gene: TRBD1; v_gene: TRBV25-1; CDR3aa: ASSEGGTVNSPLH
d_gene: TRBD1; v_gene: TRBV6-5; CDR3aa: ASSLPPGQGINGCT
d_gene: .; v_gene: TRBV29-1; CDR3aa: SVVPGSRGEQF
d_gene: .; v_gene: TRBV5-4; CDR3aa: ASSLDVQGYT
d_gene: TRBD2; v_gene: TRBV4-3; CDR3aa: ASSPGLAGEHEQF
d_gene: .; v_gene: TRBV29-1; CDR3aa: SVVFPNRENQPQH
d_gene: TRBD2; v_gene: TRBV20-1; CDR3aa: SARLAGTTYNEQF
d_gene: .; v_gene: TRBV7-3; CDR3aa: ASSPHTKNTEAF
d_gene: .; v_gene: TRBV20-1; CDR3aa: SASRRGGSEKLF
d_gene: .; v_gene: TRBV7-2; CDR3aa: ASSLEVRETEKLF
d_gene: TRBD1; v_gene: TRBV20-1; CDR3aa: SARVGTGTGELF
d_gene: TRBD1; v_gene: TRBV7-2; CDR3aa: ASSLEGQGSYEQY
d_gene: .; v_gene: TRBV28; CDR3aa: ASSHRGGGNPSPVQY
d_gene: .; v_gene: TRBV5-1; CDR3aa: ASSLERIDEQY
d_gene: .; v_gene: TRBV14; CDR3aa: ASSQAGVGTGELF
d_gene: TRBD1; v_gene: TRBV6-5; CDR3aa: ASSYGPRGLYNEQF
d_gene: TRBD2; v_gene: TRBV7-2; CDR3aa: ASSLRTSGQETQY
d_gene: TRBD1; v_gene: TRBV7-2; CDR3aa: ASTLDRTGSPLH
d_gene: .; v_gene: TRBV7-2; CDR3aa: ASSSQGYGTEAF
d_gene: .; v_gene: TRBV5-1; CDR3aa: ASSFDPGLLLYEQY
d_gene: .; v_gene: TRBV12-3/TRBV12-4; CDR3aa: ASSFTGVHEQF
d_gene: TRBD1; v_gene: TRBV18; CDR3aa: ASSLKQGGATEAF
d_gene: .; v_gene: TRBV5-1; CDR3aa: ASSMQGTPNTEAF
d_gene: TRBD2; v_gene: TRBV12-3/TRBV12-4; CDR3aa: ASSWYSGRARNEQF
d_gene: TRBD2; v_gene: TRBV6-2/TRBV6-3; CDR3aa: ASSPIGTSGARDTQY
d_gene: .; v_gene: TRBV5-5; CDR3aa: ASSRDRGLYTGELF
d_gene: TRBD1; v_gene: TRBV4-2; CDR3aa: ASSHPGQDNSPLH
d_gene: .; v_gene: TRBV5-5; CDR3aa: ASSLGGRATQY
d_gene: TRBD2; v_gene: TRBV7-2; CDR3aa: ASSFLAGARQETQY